A single sample is the source of the 2 T cell receptor beta chains below, sequenced in a study of T cell responses to AZD1222 COVID-19 vaccine. Profiling relied on immunoSEQ multiplex PCR, and the TCRdb table lists in-frame clones only, not all of them. This sample has around 65,000 clones, with 65% to 85% found just once. The sample was peripheral blood, taken 28 days after the second AZD1222 dose. The receptors come from an adult who received the AZD1222 COVID-19 vaccine.

This clone occurred a few times. This chain links TRBV4-3 with TRBJ1-6; D gene uncertain. The germline gives CDR1 LGHNA, CDR2 YSLEER. The CDR3 has 13 residues. V was pared by 3 bases and J by 14 bases, with 14 bases between. In DNA form, the CDR3 reads TGCGCCAGCAGCCAGGACCGCTCTGCCACCCTCCACTTT. It yields the protein CASSQDRSATLHF.

V usage is TRBV14 and J usage is TRBJ1-1, with D hard to call. The CDR3 contains 15 residues. The V end was cut by 4 bases, the J end by 8 bases, with 20 bases between. Germline assignment: CDR1 SGHDN and CDR2 FVKESK. The CDR3 protein is CASSPEVSGVGEAFF. CDR3 nucleotide sequence: TGTGCCAGCAGCCCAGAGGTAAGCGGGGTCGGGGAAGCTTTCTTT. The full variable domain, in which reference TRBV14 and TRBJ1-1 provide the parts outside the CDR3, is EAGVTQFPSHSVIEKGQTVTLRCDPISGHDNLYWYRRVMGKEIKFLLHFVKESKQDESGMPNNRFLAERTGGTYSTLKVQPAELEDSGVYFCASSPEVSGVGEAFFGQGTRLTVV.